This TCR beta chain was sequenced during a study of cytomegalovirus exposure and HLA in healthy donors. Germline lookup yields CDR1 SGHDT and CDR2 YYEEEE. This CDR3 region has 13 residues. Trimming took 3 bases from V and 5 from J; bases not matched to a gene: 3. The study's findings and limits: Across all donors, roughly uniform sequencing depth was an assumption of the presence/absence analyses. What was likely a sequencing artifact was a cluster of highly shared sequence variants. The productive fraction for most TCR beta V segments was about 87% or about 30% in an earlier analysis.

Of note for this clone: Its antigen is unidentified.

Primers for the PCR totalled 60 Vbeta and 13 Jbeta. Produced via immunoSEQ multiplex PCR; TCRdb's table is partial and in-frame only. The sample holds approximately 160,000 clones, about three fifths seen once. This clonotype was obtained from a woman in her twenties or thirties in good health and CMV-seropositive. Sample: PBMCs. The genes are TRBV5-6 and TRBJ2-5; TRBD1 agrees at 8 bases. The CDR3 here is CASSSGGGETQYF. CDR3 coding DNA: TGTGCCAGCAGCTCAGGGGGCGGCGAGACCCAGTACTTC.